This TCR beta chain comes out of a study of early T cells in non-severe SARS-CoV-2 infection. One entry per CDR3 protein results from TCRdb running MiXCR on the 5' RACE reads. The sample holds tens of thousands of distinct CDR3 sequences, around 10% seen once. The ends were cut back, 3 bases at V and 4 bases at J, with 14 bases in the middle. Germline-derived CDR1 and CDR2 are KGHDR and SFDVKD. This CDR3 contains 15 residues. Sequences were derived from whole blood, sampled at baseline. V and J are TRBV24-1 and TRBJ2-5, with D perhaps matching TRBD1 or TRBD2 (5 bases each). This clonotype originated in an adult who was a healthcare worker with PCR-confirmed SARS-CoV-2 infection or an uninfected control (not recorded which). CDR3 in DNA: TGTGCCACCAGTGATCGGGACGGTTCTCTAGAGACCCAGTACTTC. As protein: CATSDRDGSLETQYF.